Listed below are T cell receptor beta chains from one sample, sequenced in a study of shared clonotypes between healthy human individuals. Profiling relied on immunoSEQ multiplex PCR, and the TCRdb table lists in-frame clones only, not all of them. The sample consists of about 450,000 clones, 65% to 80% of them appearing once. The material sequenced was PBMCs. The receptors originated from a middle-aged woman in good health. Some clones in this sample may be carry-over from other donors' samples. The CDR3 runs from the conserved cysteine through the conserved F or W. A D gene is named only where the DNA matches it firmly. Clone size appears in some rows only: once, few, many, or a class for an expanded clone.

CDR3nt | CDR3aa | abundance | j_gene | d_gene | v_gene
TGTGCCAGCAGCCAAAATGTAGAGGGCTACACCTTC | CASSQNVEGYTF | few | TRBJ1-2 | NA | TRBV5-6
TGTGCCAGCAGCTTATTTTCGCTGAACAATGAGCAGTTCTTC | CASSLFSLNNEQFF | once | TRBJ2-1 | NA | TRBV13
TGTGCCAGCAGCTTAGAAGGTGGGGAAGATACGCAGTATTTT | CASSLEGGEDTQYF | NA | TRBJ2-3 | NA | TRBV7-2
TGTGCCAGTAGTATCACGTCCCATCGAGAAGAGACCCAGTACTTC | CASSITSHREETQYF | NA | TRBJ2-5 | NA | TRBV19
TGTGCCAGCAGTGAAGTGGGGGGCGGCGGCTACACCTTC | CASSEVGGGGYTF | few | TRBJ1-2 | NA | TRBV6-1
TGTGCCAGCAGTCCGGTGGGTAGAACCTACGAGCAGTACTTC | CASSPVGRTYEQYF | NA | TRBJ2-7 | NA | TRBV2
TGTGCCAGCAGTGGGACTAGCGGGAGGGCAGGCAATGAGCAGTTCTTC | CASSGTSGRAGNEQFF | NA | TRBJ2-1 | TRBD2 | TRBV2
TGTGCCAGTAGTGGATCGGGAGGTTTAAACGAGCAGTACTTC | CASSGSGGLNEQYF | NA | TRBJ2-7 | TRBD2 | TRBV19
TGTGCCAGCAGCTTGGGCCCCCCGTCGCGGGAGGGCCAGGAGACCCAGTACTTC | CASSLGPPSREGQETQYF | NA | TRBJ2-5 | TRBD2 | TRBV5-6
TGCAGCGTCCTAGATGGAGAGCAGTACTTC | CSVLDGEQYF | few | TRBJ2-7 | NA | TRBV29-1
TGTGCCAGTCACAGGGGTTCCGGGTCCGGGGAGCAGTACTTC | CASHRGSGSGEQYF | NA | TRBJ2-7 | TRBD1 | TRBV6-5
TGTGCCAGCGGAAACAATGAGCAGTTCTTC | CASGNNEQFF | NA | TRBJ2-1 | NA | TRBV6-6
TGTGCCAGCAGCTTAGTCGGGACTAGCGGGAGGCGAGACACCGGGGAGCTGTTTTTT | CASSLVGTSGRRDTGELFF | few | TRBJ2-2 | TRBD2 | TRBV7-8
TGTGCCAGTAGTATCCGCCATAACACAGATACGCAGTATTTT | CASSIRHNTDTQYF | NA | TRBJ2-3 | NA | TRBV19
TGTGCCCGTAATCGGCTGGGGAACACTGAAGCTTTCTTT | CARNRLGNTEAFF | NA | TRBJ1-1 | NA | TRBV30
TGTGCCAGTAGTATGACAGGGACAGGCCAAGAGACCCAGTACTTC | CASSMTGTGQETQYF | NA | TRBJ2-5 | TRBD1 | TRBV19
TGCAGCGGCACCGGGACAGGGGGGACCGAGCAGTACTTC | CSGTGTGGTEQYF | NA | TRBJ2-7 | TRBD1 | TRBV29-1
TGTGCCAGCAGCCGAGACTCCTACAATGAGCAGTTCTTC | CASSRDSYNEQFF | NA | TRBJ2-1 | NA | TRBV7-3
TGTGCCAGCAGCCAAGAGTCTGACACCTCCCTTAGCTATGGCTACACCTTC | CASSQESDTSLSYGYTF | NA | TRBJ1-2 | NA | TRBV4-2
TGTGCCAGCAGTTTACTTGCCTACGAGCAGTACTTC | CASSLLAYEQYF | NA | TRBJ2-7 | NA | TRBV28
TGTGCCAGTAGTATTTCAGCAGGGGACCAAGAGACCCAGTACTTC | CASSISAGDQETQYF | NA | TRBJ2-5 | NA | TRBV19
TGCGCCAGCAGCCAAGCACCTCCCGGGACAGGGGAAGAGACCCAGTACTTC | CASSQAPPGTGEETQYF | NA | TRBJ2-5 | TRBD1 | TRBV4-1
TGTGCCACCAGCAGTGGCCGGACTAGAGCTGAGCAGTTCTTC | CATSSGRTRAEQFF | NA | TRBJ2-1 | TRBD2 | TRBV15
TGTGCCAGCAGCCGAGGACAGGGGGGATATCAGCCCCAGCATTTT | CASSRGQGGYQPQHF | few | TRBJ1-5 | TRBD1 | TRBV7-8
TGTGCCAGCAGTGAATATCGACAGAGCCTCTCCTACGAGCAGTACTTC | CASSEYRQSLSYEQYF | NA | TRBJ2-7 | NA | TRBV6-1
TGTGCCAGCAGCGGAGACTATGGCACTGAAGCTTTCTTT | CASSGDYGTEAFF | NA | TRBJ1-1 | NA | TRBV6-4
TGTGCCAGCAGCCTTGGGACAGGGTACGAGCAGTACTTC | CASSLGTGYEQYF | NA | TRBJ2-7 | TRBD1 | TRBV9
TGTGCCAGCAGCTGGGGACTAGCGGGAGGGCTGGGTTACAATGAGCAGTTCTTC | CASSWGLAGGLGYNEQFF | few | TRBJ2-1 | TRBD2 | TRBV5-5
TGTGCCAGCTCACCGGGCCAGACTGGCACAGATACGCAGTATTTT | CASSPGQTGTDTQYF | once | TRBJ2-3 | NA | TRBV18
TGTGCCAGCAGCCGAGGACTAGCGGCTCAAGAGACCCAGTACTTC | CASSRGLAAQETQYF | NA | TRBJ2-5 | TRBD2 | TRBV6-5
TGTGCCATCAGTGAGTCGGATAGCGGGAGGGCCAAGGAGACCCAGTACTTC | CAISESDSGRAKETQYF | NA | TRBJ2-5 | TRBD2 | TRBV10-3
TGTGCCAGCAGCGCGGGTCTAGCGGATTACGAGCAGTACTTC | CASSAGLADYEQYF | NA | TRBJ2-7 | TRBD2 | TRBV5-4
TGTGCCATCAGTGAGGGGCTAGGCATGGGCACCGGGGAGCTGTTTTTT | CAISEGLGMGTGELFF | NA | TRBJ2-2 | NA | TRBV10-3
TGTGCCAGCAAAGAGACAGGTCATTACCACGAGCAGTACTTC | CASKETGHYHEQYF | NA | TRBJ2-7 | NA | TRBV2
TGTGCCAGCAGGGCGTCGATCAGCACAGATACGCAGTATTTT | CASRASISTDTQYF | NA | TRBJ2-3 | NA | TRBV2
TGCAGCCATGGGGGCAATCAGCCCCAGCATTTT | CSHGGNQPQHF | NA | TRBJ1-5 | NA | TRBV20-1
TGTGCCTGGAGCTTTGGATCGGGACAGGCCAATGAGCAGTTCTTC | CAWSFGSGQANEQFF | once | TRBJ2-1 | TRBD1 | TRBV30
TGCAGCGCGAGACTAGCGGGGAACACCGGGGAGCTGTTTTTT | CSARLAGNTGELFF | few | TRBJ2-2 | TRBD2 | TRBV29-1
TGTGCCATTCTATCAGGGGGTGAGCAGTTCTTC | CAILSGGEQFF | NA | TRBJ2-1 | TRBD1 | TRBV10-3
TGCGCCAGCAGCGCGGGGACAGGGGCGGGAGATACGCAGTATTTT | CASSAGTGAGDTQYF | NA | TRBJ2-3 | TRBD1 | TRBV5-1
TGTGCCACCAGCACCAATCACAACAACTACGAGCAGTACTTC | CATSTNHNNYEQYF | once | TRBJ2-7 | NA | TRBV15
TGTGCCAGCAGCCCCCGCCCGGCTAGCGGGAGGTCAGATACGCAGTATTTT | CASSPRPASGRSDTQYF | NA | TRBJ2-3 | TRBD2 | TRBV7-2
TGTGCCAGCAGTGCGAGGAACGGGCAGAGCACAGATACGCAGTATTTT | CASSARNGQSTDTQYF | NA | TRBJ2-3 | NA | TRBV2
TGCGCCAGCAGCGGTAGCAAAGTTGGGTACAATGAGCAGTTCTTC | CASSGSKVGYNEQFF | once | TRBJ2-1 | NA | TRBV5-1
TGTGCCAGCAGCATAGGATACGGGGACTATGGCTACACCTTC | CASSIGYGDYGYTF | NA | TRBJ1-2 | NA | TRBV21-1
TGCGCCAGCAGCTTGGCCCCTCGGACAGATGGCTACACCTTC | CASSLAPRTDGYTF | NA | TRBJ1-2 | NA | TRBV5-1
TGTGCCAGCAGTTGGGGACTAGCGGGGATCCAAGAGACCCAGTACTTC | CASSWGLAGIQETQYF | NA | TRBJ2-5 | TRBD2 | TRBV2
TGCGCCAGCAGCAAGACAGGGGACCCCTCCTACAATGAGCAGTTCTTC | CASSKTGDPSYNEQFF | NA | TRBJ2-1 | TRBD1 | TRBV5-1
TGTGCCAGCAGTCATTCGGCGTTGAACTCTGGGGCCAACGTCCTGACTTTC | CASSHSALNSGANVLTF | NA | TRBJ2-6 | NA | TRBV7-6
TGTGCCAGCAGCCAAGACCATTACCAGTTTACCTACAATGAGCAGTTCTTC | CASSQDHYQFTYNEQFF | once | TRBJ2-1 | NA | TRBV14
TGTGCCAGCAGCTTAAGGCTAGCGGGAGGCCTCACAGATACGCAGTATTTT | CASSLRLAGGLTDTQYF | few | TRBJ2-3 | TRBD2 | TRBV11-2
TGTGCCAGCAGCACGTATAGCGGGAGTGATTACAATGAGCAGTTCTTC | CASSTYSGSDYNEQFF | once | TRBJ2-1 | TRBD2 | TRBV7-9
TGTGCCTGGAGTGGGGGAGGCGTTGGCTTCTCTGGCTACACCTTC | CAWSGGGVGFSGYTF | NA | TRBJ1-2 | NA | TRBV30
TGTGCCACCCGCCTTTCGAGGGGCTATGGCTACACCTTC | CATRLSRGYGYTF | NA | TRBJ1-2 | NA | TRBV28
TGTGCCAGCAGTGAAGACTGGGGGACAGGGAATCAGCCCCAGCATTTT | CASSEDWGTGNQPQHF | few | TRBJ1-5 | TRBD1 | TRBV6-1
TGTGCCAGCAGCCACGACAGTAGCTCCTACGAGCAGTACTTC | CASSHDSSSYEQYF | NA | TRBJ2-7 | NA | TRBV11-2
TGTGCCAGCAGCTTAGGCGGGAGACGACAAGAGACCCAGTACTTC | CASSLGGRRQETQYF | NA | TRBJ2-5 | TRBD2 | TRBV11-2
TGCGCCAGCAGCTCGGGACGGCGGAGCTCCTACGAGCAGTACTTC | CASSSGRRSSYEQYF | NA | TRBJ2-7 | NA | TRBV5-1